The T cell receptor (beta chain) under discussion was sequenced for a study of chemoradiotherapy in HPV16-positive cancers. General study findings and limits: For HPV16-positive patients, expanding HPV-responsive T cells associated with longer recurrence-free survival.

Sequencing was performed with immunoSEQ multiplex PCR; in TCRdb, only in-frame clones are kept and a portion is missing. The sample has around 5,000 clones; over 65% are singletons. V was shortened by 5 bases and J by 3 bases, with 17 bases between the two germline ends. The CDR3 spans 15 residues. Per germline, CDR1 MDHEN and CDR2 SYDVKM. In regard to this clone: Its antigen is unidentified.

Sampling was performed from a patient who underwent chemoradiotherapy. This TCR came from a human donor with HPV-associated anogenital cancer. The rearrangement links TRBV28 to TRBJ2-7; TRBD2 is a possible D gene (6 bases). CDR3 in DNA: TGTGCCAGCAGTGATACCGGGAGCCCCTACTACGAGCAGTACTTC. Residues: CASSDTGSPYYEQYF. The variable domain in full, completed from reference TRBV28 and TRBJ2-7, reads DVKVTQSSRYLVKRTGEKVFLECVQDMDHENMFWYRQDPGLGLRLIYFSYDVKMKEKGDIPEGYSVSREKKERFSLILESASTNQTSMYLCASSDTGSPYYEQYFGPGTRLTVT.